Listed here is a single T cell receptor beta chain. This CDR3 is 16 amino acids long. Trimming took off 2 bases at V and 0 bases at J, with 14 bases between the two ends. Germline CDR1 SGHTA, CDR2 FQGNSA. The entry originates in a study of blood T cell repertoires in COVID-19. Study as a whole: Sites across the United States, Italy and Spain contributed samples from acute and convalescent COVID-19. PBMCs, B-cell-depleted T cells, or T cells were the source of the cDNA or gDNA that made up the material.

Study processing details: Reference gene primer amplification gave estimated nucleated cell counts. The data were produced by immunoSEQ multiplex PCR, yet TCRdb's version contains in-frame clones alone and is incomplete. That table gives V, J and clone size, and the DNA gave D and trimming. The data show about 170,000 clones, 88% seen once. The sequenced sample was peripheral blood. The origin of this receptor is a man aged 50-60 years who had recovered from COVID-19. The chain joins TRBV7-2 to TRBJ2-7; TRBD1 might be the D (5 bases). For the CDR3, the DNA is TGTGCCAGCAGCTTACCCGGACAACTAAGCTCCTACGAGCAGTACTTC. This gives the protein CASSLPGQLSSYEQYF.